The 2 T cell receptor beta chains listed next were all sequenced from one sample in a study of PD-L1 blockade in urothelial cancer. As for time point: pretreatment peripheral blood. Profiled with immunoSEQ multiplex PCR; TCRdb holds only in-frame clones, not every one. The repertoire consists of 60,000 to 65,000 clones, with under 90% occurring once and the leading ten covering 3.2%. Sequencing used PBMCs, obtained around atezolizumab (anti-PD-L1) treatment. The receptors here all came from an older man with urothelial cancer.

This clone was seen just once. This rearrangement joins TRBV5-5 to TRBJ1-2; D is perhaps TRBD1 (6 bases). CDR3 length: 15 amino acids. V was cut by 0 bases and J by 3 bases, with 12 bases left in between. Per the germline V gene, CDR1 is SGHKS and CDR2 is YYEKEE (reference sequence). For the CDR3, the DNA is TGTGCCAGCAGCTTGGGAGGGACATCCTACTATGGCTACACCTTC. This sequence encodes CASSLGGTSYYGYTF.

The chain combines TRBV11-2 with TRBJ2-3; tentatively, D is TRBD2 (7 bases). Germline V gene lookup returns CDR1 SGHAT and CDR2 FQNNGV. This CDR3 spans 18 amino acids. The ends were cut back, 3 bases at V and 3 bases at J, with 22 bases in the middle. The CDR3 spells CASSFFRGGAERTDTQYF. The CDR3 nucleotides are TGTGCCAGCAGCTTCTTCCGAGGGGGGGCGGAGCGAACAGATACGCAGTATTTT. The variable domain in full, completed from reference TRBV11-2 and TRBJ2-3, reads EAGVAQSPRYKIIEKRQSVAFWCNPISGHATLYWYQQILGQGPKLLIQFQNNGVVDDSQLPKDRFSAERLKGVDSTLKIQPAKLEDSAVYLCASSFFRGGAERTDTQYFGPGTRLTVL.